This section outlines one T cell receptor beta chain sequence together with its context. What it binds is unknown. The data were obtained in a study of long-term antiretroviral therapy in people with HIV. Study-wide context: It was about a decade before the 2015 immediate-ART recommendation that the earliest samples were taken.

V shed 3 bases and J shed 2 bases, with 8 bases lying between them. CDR1 and CDR2 from the germline V gene are SEHNR and FQNEAQ (reference sequence). The CDR3 runs 14 residues. Version v3.0 of the immunoSEQ assay was performed at survey level. Using immunoSEQ multiplex PCR, the repertoire was profiled, and TCRdb retains in-frame clones only, with some absent. This sample yields fewer than 25,000 clones, of which about 87% are seen a single time; about 9% belongs to the top ten. Study-wide points: The range of CDR3 lengths in HIV repertoires proved narrower than that found in controls.

The V and J genes are TRBV7-9 and TRBJ1-3; D unclear. Sequencing used unsorted PBMCs, obtained 1.8 years before starting antiretroviral therapy. The TCR was taken from a man aged 50-59 years with HIV. CDR3 nucleotides: TGTGCCAGCAGCTTTGTTCTGCCTGGAAACACCATATATTTT. As protein: CASSFVLPGNTIYF.